This T cell receptor beta chain comes out of a study of blood T cells in healthy people across ages. The germline V gene encodes CDR1 MNHEY and CDR2 SVGEGT. The CDR3 has 13 amino acids. Trimming pared 6 bases from V and 3 bases from J, leaving 8 bases between. The second PCR ran roughly 6 to 11 cycles with a sample-barcoded 5' primer and J-beta primers. Each CDR3 protein is one row after TCRdb ran MiXCR on the 5' RACE reads. Of a few hundred thousand distinct CDR3 sequences detected, roughly half appear once; the ten largest clones hold under 65%. The TCR sequence derives from a man between 60 and 75 years old in good health. Sequencing input: blood. V and J are TRBV6-2 or TRBV6-3 and TRBJ1-4; D gene unclear. This chain's CDR3 is CASRGRANEKLFF. The CDR3 DNA follows: TGTGCCAGCAGGGGGAGAGCTAATGAAAAACTGTTTTTT.